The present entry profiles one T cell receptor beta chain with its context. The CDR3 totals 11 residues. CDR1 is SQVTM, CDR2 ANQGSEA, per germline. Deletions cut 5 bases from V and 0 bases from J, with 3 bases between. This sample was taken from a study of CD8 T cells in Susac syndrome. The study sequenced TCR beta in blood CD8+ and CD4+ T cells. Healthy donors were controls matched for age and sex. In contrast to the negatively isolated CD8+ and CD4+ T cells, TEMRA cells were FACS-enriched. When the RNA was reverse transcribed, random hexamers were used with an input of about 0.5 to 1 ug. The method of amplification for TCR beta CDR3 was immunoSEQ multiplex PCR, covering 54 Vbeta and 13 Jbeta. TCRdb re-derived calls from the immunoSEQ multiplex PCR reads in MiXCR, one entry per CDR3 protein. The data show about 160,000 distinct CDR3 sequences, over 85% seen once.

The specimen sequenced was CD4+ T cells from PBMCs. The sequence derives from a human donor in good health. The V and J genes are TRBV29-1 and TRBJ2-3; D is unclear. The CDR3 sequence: CSVTSTDTQYF. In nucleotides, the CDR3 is TGCAGCGTTACTAGCACAGATACGCAGTATTTT.